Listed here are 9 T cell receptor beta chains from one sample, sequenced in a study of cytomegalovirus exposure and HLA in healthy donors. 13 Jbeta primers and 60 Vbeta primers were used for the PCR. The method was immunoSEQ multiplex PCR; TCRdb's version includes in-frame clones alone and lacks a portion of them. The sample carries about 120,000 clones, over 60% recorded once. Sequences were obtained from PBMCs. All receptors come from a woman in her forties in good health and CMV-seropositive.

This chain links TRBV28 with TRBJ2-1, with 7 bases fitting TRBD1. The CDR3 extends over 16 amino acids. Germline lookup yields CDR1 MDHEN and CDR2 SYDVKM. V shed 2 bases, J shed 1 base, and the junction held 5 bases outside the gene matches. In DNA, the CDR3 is TGTGCCAGCAGTTTAGAGGGGGCAGGTTCCTACAATGAGCAGTTCTTC. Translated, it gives CASSLEGAGSYNEQFF.

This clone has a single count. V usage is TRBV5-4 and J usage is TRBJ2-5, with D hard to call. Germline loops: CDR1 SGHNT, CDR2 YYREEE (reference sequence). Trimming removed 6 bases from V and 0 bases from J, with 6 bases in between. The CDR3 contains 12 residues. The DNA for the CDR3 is TGTGCCAGCAACACTAACCAAGAGACCCAGTACTTC. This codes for CASNTNQETQYF. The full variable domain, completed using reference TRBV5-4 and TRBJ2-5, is ETGVTQSPTHLIKTRGQQVTLRCSSQSGHNTVSWYQQALGQGPQFIFQYYREEENGRGNFPPRFSGLQFPNYSSELNVNALELDDSALYLCASNTNQETQYFGPGTRLLVL.

CDR3 coding DNA: TGTGCCAGCGGGGAGGCTGGCACTGAAGCTTTCTTT. It codes for CASGEAGTEAFF. The chain couples TRBV7-9 to TRBJ1-1; D is unclear. The CDR3 sequence is 12 residues long. V shed 8 bases and J shed 4 bases, with 11 bases lying between them. Germline V gene lookup returns CDR1 SEHNR and CDR2 FQNEAQ (reference sequence). Looking up the rest from reference TRBV7-9 and TRBJ1-1 gives the full variable domain: DTGVSQNPRHKITKRGQNVTFRCDPISEHNRLYWYRQTLGQGPEFLTYFQNEAQLEKSRLLSDRFSAERPKGSFSTLEIQRTEQGDSAMYLCASGEAGTEAFFGQGTRLTVV.

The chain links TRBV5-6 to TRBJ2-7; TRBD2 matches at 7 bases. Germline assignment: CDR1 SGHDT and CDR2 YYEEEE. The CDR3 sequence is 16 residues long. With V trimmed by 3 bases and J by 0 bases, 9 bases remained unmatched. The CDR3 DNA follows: TGTGCCAGCAGCTCGCCTACTAGCGAGAACTCCTACGAGCAGTACTTC. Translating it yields CASSSPTSENSYEQYF. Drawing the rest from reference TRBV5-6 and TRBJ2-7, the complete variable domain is DAGVTQSPTHLIKTRGQQVTLRCSPKSGHDTVSWYQQALGQGPQFIFQYYEEEERQRGNFPDRFSGHQFPNYSSELNVNALLLGDSALYLCASSSPTSENSYEQYFGPGTRLTVT.

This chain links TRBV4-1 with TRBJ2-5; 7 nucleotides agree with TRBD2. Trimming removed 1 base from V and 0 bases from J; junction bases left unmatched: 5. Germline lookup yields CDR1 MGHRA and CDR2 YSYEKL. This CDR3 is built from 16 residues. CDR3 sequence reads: CASSQGEGQYQETQYF. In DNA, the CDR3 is TGCGCCAGCAGCCAAGGGGAGGGCCAGTACCAAGAGACCCAGTACTTC.

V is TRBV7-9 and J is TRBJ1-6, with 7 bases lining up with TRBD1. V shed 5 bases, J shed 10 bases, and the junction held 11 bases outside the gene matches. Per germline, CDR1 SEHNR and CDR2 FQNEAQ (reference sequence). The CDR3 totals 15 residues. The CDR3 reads CASSPDGQAGSPLHF. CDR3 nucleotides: TGTGCCAGCAGCCCGGATGGACAGGCGGGCTCACCCCTCCACTTT.

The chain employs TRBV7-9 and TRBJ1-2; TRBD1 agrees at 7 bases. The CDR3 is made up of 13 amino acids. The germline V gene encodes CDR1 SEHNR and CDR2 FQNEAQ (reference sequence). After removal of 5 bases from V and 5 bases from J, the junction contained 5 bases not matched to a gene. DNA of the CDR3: TGTGCCAGCAGCGATGGGACAGATTATGGCTACACCTTC. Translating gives CASSDGTDYGYTF.

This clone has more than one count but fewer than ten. The CDR3 nucleotides read TGTGCCAGCGCGGGACAGGGTTACAATCAGCCCCAGCATTTT. Encoded protein: CASAGQGYNQPQHF. This chain links TRBV2 with TRBJ1-5; 9 bases agree with TRBD1. J gave up 3 bases and V 8 bases, and 5 bases lay outside the gene matches. The CDR3 length is 14 residues. Germline CDR1 SNHLY, CDR2 FYNNEI.

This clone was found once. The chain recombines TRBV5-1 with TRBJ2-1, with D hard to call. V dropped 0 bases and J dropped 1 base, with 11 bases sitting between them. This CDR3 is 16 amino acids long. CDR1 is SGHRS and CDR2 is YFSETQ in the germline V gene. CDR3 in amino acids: CASSLDDTRSYNEQFF. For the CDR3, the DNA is TGCGCCAGCAGCTTGGATGACACTCGTTCCTACAATGAGCAGTTCTTC.